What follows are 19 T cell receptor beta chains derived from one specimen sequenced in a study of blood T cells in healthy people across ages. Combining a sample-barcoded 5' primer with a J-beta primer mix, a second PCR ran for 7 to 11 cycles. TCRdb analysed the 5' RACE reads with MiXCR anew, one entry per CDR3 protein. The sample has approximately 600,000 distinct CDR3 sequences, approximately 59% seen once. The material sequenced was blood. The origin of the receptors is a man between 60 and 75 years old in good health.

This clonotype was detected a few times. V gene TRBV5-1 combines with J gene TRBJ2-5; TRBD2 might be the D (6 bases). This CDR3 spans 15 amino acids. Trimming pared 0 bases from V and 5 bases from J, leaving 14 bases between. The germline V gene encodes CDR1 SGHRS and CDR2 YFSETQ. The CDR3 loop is CASSLVGGSEETQYF. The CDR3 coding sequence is TGCGCCAGCAGCTTGGTTGGAGGGTCGGAGGAGACCCAGTACTTC.

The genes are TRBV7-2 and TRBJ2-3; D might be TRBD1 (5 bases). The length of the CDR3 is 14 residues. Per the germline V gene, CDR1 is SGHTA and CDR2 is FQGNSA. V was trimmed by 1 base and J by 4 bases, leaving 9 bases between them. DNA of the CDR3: TGTGCCAGCAGCTTAGAACAGGCCTCAGATACGCAGTATTTT. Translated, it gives CASSLEQASDTQYF.

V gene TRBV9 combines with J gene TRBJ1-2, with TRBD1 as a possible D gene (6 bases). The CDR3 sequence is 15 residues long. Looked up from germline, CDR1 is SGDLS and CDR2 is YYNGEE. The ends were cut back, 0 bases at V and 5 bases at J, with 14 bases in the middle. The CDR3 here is CASSVGTGARYGYTF. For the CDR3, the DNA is TGTGCCAGCAGCGTAGGAACGGGGGCGAGGTATGGCTACACCTTC.

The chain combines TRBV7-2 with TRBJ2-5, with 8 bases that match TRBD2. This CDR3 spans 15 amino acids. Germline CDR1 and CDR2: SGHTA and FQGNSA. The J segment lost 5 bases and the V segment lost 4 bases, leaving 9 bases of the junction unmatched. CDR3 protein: CASSSQAGAGETQYF. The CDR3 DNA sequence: TGTGCCAGCAGCTCCCAAGCGGGGGCCGGGGAGACCCAGTACTTC.

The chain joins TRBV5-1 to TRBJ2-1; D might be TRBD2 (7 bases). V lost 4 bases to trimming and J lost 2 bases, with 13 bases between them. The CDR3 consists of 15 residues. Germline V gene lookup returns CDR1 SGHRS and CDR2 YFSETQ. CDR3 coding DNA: TGCGCCAGCAGCGAGGGGGGGCTAACCTACAATGAGCAGTTCTTC. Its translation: CASSEGGLTYNEQFF.

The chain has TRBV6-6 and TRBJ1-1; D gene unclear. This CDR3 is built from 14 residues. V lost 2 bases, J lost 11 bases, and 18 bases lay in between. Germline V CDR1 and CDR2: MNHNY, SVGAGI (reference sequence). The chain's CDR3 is CASSYPRRGLGAFF. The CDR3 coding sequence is TGTGCCAGCAGTTACCCGAGGCGAGGATTAGGGGCTTTCTTT.

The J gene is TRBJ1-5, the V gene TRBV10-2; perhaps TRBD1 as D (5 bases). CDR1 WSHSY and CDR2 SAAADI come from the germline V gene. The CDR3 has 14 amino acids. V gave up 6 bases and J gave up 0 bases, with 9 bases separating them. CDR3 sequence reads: CASRRGTSNQPQHF. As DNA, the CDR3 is TGCGCCAGCAGAAGGGGCACTAGCAATCAGCCCCAGCATTTT.

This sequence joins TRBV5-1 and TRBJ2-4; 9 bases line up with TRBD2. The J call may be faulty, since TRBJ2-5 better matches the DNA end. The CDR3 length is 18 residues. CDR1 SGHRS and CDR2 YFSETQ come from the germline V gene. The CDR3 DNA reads TGCGCCAGCAGCTTGGTTCTAGCGGGGAGTCGAGCGGGAGAGACCCAGTACTTC. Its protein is CASSLVLAGSRAGETQYF.

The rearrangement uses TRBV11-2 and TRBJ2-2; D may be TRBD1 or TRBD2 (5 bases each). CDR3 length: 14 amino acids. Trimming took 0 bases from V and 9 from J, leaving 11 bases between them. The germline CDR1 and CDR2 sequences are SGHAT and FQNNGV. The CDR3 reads CASSLDRGPRELFF. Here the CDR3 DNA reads TGTGCCAGCAGCTTAGATCGGGGACCGAGGGAGCTGTTTTTT.

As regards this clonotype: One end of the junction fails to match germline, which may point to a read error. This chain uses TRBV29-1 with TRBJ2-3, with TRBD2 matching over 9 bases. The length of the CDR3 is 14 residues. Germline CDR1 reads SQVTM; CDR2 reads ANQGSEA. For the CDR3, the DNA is TGCAGCGTTGCCCTAGCGGGGAGCACAGGTACGCAGTATTTT. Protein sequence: CSVALAGSTGTQYF.

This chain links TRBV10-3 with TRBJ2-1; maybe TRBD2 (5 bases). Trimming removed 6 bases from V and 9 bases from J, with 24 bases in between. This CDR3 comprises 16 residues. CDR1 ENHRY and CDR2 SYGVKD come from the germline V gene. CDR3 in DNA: TGTGCCATCAGCTTTCTGGACTGGACGGTCGAAAGTGAGCAGTTCTTC. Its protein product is CAISFLDWTVESEQFF.

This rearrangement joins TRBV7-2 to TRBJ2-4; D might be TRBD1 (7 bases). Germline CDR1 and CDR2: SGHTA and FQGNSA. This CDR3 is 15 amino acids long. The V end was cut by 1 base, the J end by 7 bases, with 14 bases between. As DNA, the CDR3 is TGTGCCAGCAGCTTAGGACAGGGAGGCGGGAACATTCAGTACTTC. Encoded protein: CASSLGQGGGNIQYF.

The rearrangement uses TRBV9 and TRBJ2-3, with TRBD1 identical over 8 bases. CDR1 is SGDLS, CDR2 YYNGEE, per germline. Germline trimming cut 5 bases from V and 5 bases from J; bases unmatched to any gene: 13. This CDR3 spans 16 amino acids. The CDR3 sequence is CASSPTGTGTRDTQYF. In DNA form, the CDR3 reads TGTGCCAGCAGTCCTACCGGGACAGGCACCAGAGATACGCAGTATTTT. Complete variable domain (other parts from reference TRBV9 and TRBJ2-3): DSGVTQTPKHLITATGQRVTLRCSPRSGDLSVYWYQQSLDQGLQFLIQYYNGEERAKGNILERFSAQQFPDLHSELNLSSLELGDSALYFCASSPTGTGTRDTQYFGPGTRLTVL.

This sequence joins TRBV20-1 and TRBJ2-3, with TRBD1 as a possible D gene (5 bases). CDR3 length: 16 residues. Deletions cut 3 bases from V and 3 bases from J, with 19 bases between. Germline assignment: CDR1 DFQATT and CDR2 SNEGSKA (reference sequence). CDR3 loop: CSASFWARAGTDTQYF. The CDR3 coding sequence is TGCAGTGCTAGTTTCTGGGCCAGGGCAGGAACAGATACGCAGTATTTT.

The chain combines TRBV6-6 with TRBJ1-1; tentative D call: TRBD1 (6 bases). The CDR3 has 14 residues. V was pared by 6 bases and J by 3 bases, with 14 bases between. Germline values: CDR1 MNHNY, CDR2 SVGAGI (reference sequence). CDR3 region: CASSQGSYDTEAFF. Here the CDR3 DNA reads TGTGCCAGCAGCCAGGGGTCCTACGACACTGAAGCTTTCTTT.

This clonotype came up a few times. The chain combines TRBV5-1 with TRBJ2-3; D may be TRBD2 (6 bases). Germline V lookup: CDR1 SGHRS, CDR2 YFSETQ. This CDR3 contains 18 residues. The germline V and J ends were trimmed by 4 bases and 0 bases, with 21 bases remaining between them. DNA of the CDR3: TGCGCCAGCAGCGTTCCGGGACTCTCGTTACTCAGCACAGATACGCAGTATTTT. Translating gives CASSVPGLSLLSTDTQYF.

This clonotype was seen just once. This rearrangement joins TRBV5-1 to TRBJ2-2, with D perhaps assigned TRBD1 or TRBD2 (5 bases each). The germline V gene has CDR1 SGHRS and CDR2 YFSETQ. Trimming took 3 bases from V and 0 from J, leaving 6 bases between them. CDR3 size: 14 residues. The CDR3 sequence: CASSWDPNTGELFF. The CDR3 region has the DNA TGCGCCAGCAGCTGGGACCCGAACACCGGGGAGCTGTTTTTT.

The CDR3 nucleotides are TGCAGTGCCGCAGGGGCGCAAGGAAACATTCAGTACTTC. Protein sequence: CSAAGAQGNIQYF. The chain has TRBV20-1 and TRBJ2-4; D is possibly TRBD1 (6 bases). The germline V gene has CDR1 DFQATT and CDR2 SNEGSKA (reference sequence). The CDR3 runs 13 residues. With 6 bases removed from V and 6 bases from J, the gap between germline ends came to 15 bases.

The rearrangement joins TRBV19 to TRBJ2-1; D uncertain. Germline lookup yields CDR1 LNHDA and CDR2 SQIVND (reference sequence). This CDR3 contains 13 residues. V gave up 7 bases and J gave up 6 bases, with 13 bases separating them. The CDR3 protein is CASNAGSGNEQFF. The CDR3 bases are TGTGCCAGTAACGCAGGTTCGGGCAATGAGCAGTTCTTC.